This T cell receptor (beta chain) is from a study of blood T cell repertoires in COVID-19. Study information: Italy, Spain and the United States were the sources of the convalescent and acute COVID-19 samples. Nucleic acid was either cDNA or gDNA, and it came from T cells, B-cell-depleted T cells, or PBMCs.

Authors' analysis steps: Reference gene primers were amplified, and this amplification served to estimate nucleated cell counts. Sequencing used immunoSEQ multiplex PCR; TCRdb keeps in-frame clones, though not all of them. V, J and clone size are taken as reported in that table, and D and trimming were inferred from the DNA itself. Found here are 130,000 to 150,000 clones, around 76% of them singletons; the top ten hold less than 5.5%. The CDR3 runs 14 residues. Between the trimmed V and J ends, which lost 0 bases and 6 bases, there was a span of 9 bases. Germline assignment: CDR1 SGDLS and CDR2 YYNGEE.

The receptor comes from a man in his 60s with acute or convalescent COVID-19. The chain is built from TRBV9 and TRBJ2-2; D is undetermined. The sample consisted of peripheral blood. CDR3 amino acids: CASSVDPSAGELFF. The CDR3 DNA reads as TGTGCCAGCAGCGTAGATCCTTCGGCCGGGGAGCTGTTTTTT.